Reported below is one TCR beta chain. This entry comes from a study of chemoradiotherapy in HPV16-positive cancers. The protocol was immunoSEQ multiplex PCR, while the TCRdb copy is restricted to in-frame clones and leaves out a portion. The sample lists about 20,000 clones, about 90% seen once, with around 5.3% in the top ten. The germline CDR1 and CDR2 sequences are KGHSH and LQKENI. The CDR3 is 13 amino acids. The germline V and J ends were trimmed by 6 bases and 10 bases, with 13 bases remaining between them. The source material was blood, sampled from a patient who underwent chemoradiotherapy. This TCR derives from a human donor with HPV-associated anogenital cancer. The chain has TRBV18 and TRBJ1-6; D call uncertain. As DNA, the CDR3 is TGTGCCAGCTCCCCTAAGGTGGAATCACCCCTCCACTTT. Translation gives CASSPKVESPLHF.